The entry below gives a single T cell receptor (beta chain) sequence along with its context. As processed by the authors: Nucleated cell number was recorded as an estimate derived from reference gene primer amplification. Using immunoSEQ multiplex PCR, the repertoire was profiled, and TCRdb retains in-frame clones only, with some absent. V and J calls and clone size are as listed in that table; D and trimming were resolved from the DNA. Here the sample spans approximately 180,000 clones, roughly 80% being singletons. The CDR3 is 13 amino acids. V lost 6 bases and J 4 bases, leaving 15 bases between the germline ends. Germline V gene sequence: CDR1 SQVTM, CDR2 ANQGSEA. The record originates from a study of blood T cell repertoires in COVID-19. Study summary: Collection of acute and convalescent COVID-19 samples took place in the United States, Italy and Spain.

All recovered Cohort 3 donors got two negative PCRs, got clearance, or saw symptom resolution. The chain recombines TRBV29-1 with TRBJ1-1, with D hard to call. The sequencing input was PBMCs or T cells enriched from blood (not recorded which). The source of this sequence is a woman aged 45-65 years who had recovered from COVID-19. This CDR3 reads CSVVDQVGTEAFF. CDR3 sequence (DNA): TGCAGCGTCGTTGACCAGGTCGGCACTGAAGCTTTCTTT.